A selection of T cell receptor beta chains follows, all from one sample in a study of blood T cell repertoires in COVID-19. The data were produced by immunoSEQ multiplex PCR, yet TCRdb's version contains in-frame clones alone and is incomplete. The sample consists of roughly 440,000 clones, approximately 89% of them appearing once. Sequencing used peripheral blood. Receptors originate from a woman aged 45-60 years with COVID-19, enrolled during active disease. CDR3s include the opening cysteine and the closing phenylalanine or tryptophan. Each record gives: J gene, D gene, CDR3 length, clone size, V gene, CDR3 DNA, CDR3 protein. A D gene is named only where the DNA matches it firmly. Clone size is shown for a subset of rows, as once, few, many or a class of expanded clone.

j_gene: TRBJ1-1
d_gene: -
len: 15
abundance: -
v_gene: TRBV19
CDR3nt: TGTGCCAGTAGAATCATAGGGGGAGAGAACACTGAAGCTTTCTTT
CDR3aa: CASRIIGGENTEAFF

j_gene: TRBJ2-1
d_gene: TRBD2
len: 19
abundance: -
v_gene: TRBV10-3
CDR3nt: TGTGCCATCAGTGGCGGGGGGGACCTACAAATTAGCTCCTACAATGAGCAGTTCTTC
CDR3aa: CAISGGGDLQISSYNEQFF

j_gene: TRBJ1-1
d_gene: -
len: 14
abundance: -
v_gene: TRBV9
CDR3nt: TGTGCCAGCAGCGTAGGGGGGCAGAACACTGAAGCTTTCTTT
CDR3aa: CASSVGGQNTEAFF

j_gene: TRBJ1-1
d_gene: TRBD1
len: 14
abundance: -
v_gene: TRBV6-6
CDR3nt: TGTGCCAGCTACCCGACAGGGGATGGTACTGAAGCTTTCTTT
CDR3aa: CASYPTGDGTEAFF

j_gene: TRBJ2-3
d_gene: TRBD2
len: 16
abundance: -
v_gene: TRBV29-1
CDR3nt: TGCAGCGTCGTAGCCAGGACTAGCGGGGAATCAGATACGCAGTATTTT
CDR3aa: CSVVARTSGESDTQYF

j_gene: TRBJ1-6
d_gene: -
len: 16
abundance: -
v_gene: TRBV5-1
CDR3nt: TGCGCCAGCAGCTTGGACGTGAGCTCCTATAATTCACCCCTCCACTTT
CDR3aa: CASSLDVSSYNSPLHF

j_gene: TRBJ1-6
d_gene: -
len: 15
abundance: -
v_gene: TRBV9
CDR3nt: TGTGCCAGCAGCGTAGAACTAGGTATGGGGTCACCCCTCCACTTT
CDR3aa: CASSVELGMGSPLHF

j_gene: TRBJ2-1
d_gene: -
len: 13
abundance: -
v_gene: TRBV12-3/TRBV12-4
CDR3nt: TGTGCCAGCAGTTTAGAAGGGGTCTATGAGCAGTTCTTC
CDR3aa: CASSLEGVYEQFF

j_gene: TRBJ1-4
d_gene: TRBD1
len: 16
abundance: -
v_gene: TRBV28
CDR3nt: TGTGCCAGCGGTTGGACAGGGGTCACAACTAATGAAAAACTGTTTTTT
CDR3aa: CASGWTGVTTNEKLFF

j_gene: TRBJ1-4
d_gene: TRBD1
len: 16
abundance: once
v_gene: TRBV9
CDR3nt: TGTGCCAGCAGCGTAGGAACGAGGGGGCTCTCCGAAAAACTGTTTTTT
CDR3aa: CASSVGTRGLSEKLFF

j_gene: TRBJ2-3
d_gene: -
len: 14
abundance: -
v_gene: TRBV28
CDR3nt: TGTGCCAGCAGTTCGCCAGGAAGCACAGATACGCAGTATTTT
CDR3aa: CASSSPGSTDTQYF

j_gene: TRBJ1-4
d_gene: -
len: 14
abundance: -
v_gene: TRBV3-1/TRBV3-2
CDR3nt: TGTGCCAGCAGCCAAGCTTCAGGGGCTGAAAAACTGTTTTTT
CDR3aa: CASSQASGAEKLFF

j_gene: TRBJ1-3
d_gene: -
len: 19
abundance: -
v_gene: TRBV14
CDR3nt: TGTGCCAGCAGCCAAGGGAGGGATACTCTACTCCTCAGAACAAACACCATATATTTT
CDR3aa: CASSQGRDTLLLRTNTIYF

j_gene: TRBJ1-5
d_gene: -
len: 15
abundance: -
v_gene: TRBV2
CDR3nt: TGTGCCAGCAGTGAAGCGCGGGGGGCCGGGCAGCCCCAGCATTTT
CDR3aa: CASSEARGAGQPQHF

j_gene: TRBJ1-6
d_gene: TRBD1
len: 20
abundance: -
v_gene: TRBV6-7
CDR3nt: TGTGCCAGCAGTTACTCGGCCGATTTAACAGGGGACGTTTATAATTCACCCCTCCACTTT
CDR3aa: CASSYSADLTGDVYNSPLHF

j_gene: TRBJ2-7
d_gene: -
len: 13
abundance: -
v_gene: TRBV29-1
CDR3nt: TGCAGCGTTGAAGGTCTAGCGCCCTACGAGCAGTACTTC
CDR3aa: CSVEGLAPYEQYF